This T cell receptor beta chain was sequenced in a study of blood T cell repertoires in COVID-19. Study as a whole: The cDNA or gDNA used as material had been derived from T cells, B-cell-depleted T cells, or PBMCs.

The method was immunoSEQ multiplex PCR; TCRdb's version includes in-frame clones alone and lacks a portion of them. The data contain about 110,000 clones, more than 70% of them singletons. Germline V gene lookup returns CDR1 MNHEY and CDR2 SVGAGI. CDR3 length: 16 residues. The ends lost 2 bases at V and 3 bases at J; junction bases unmatched: 7. What was sequenced was peripheral blood. This TCR was sampled from a man aged 70-80 years with acute or convalescent COVID-19. This chain uses TRBV6-5 with TRBJ2-7, with 10 bases fitting TRBD1. Here the CDR3 reads CASSYPVGTGDYEQYF. DNA for the CDR3: TGTGCCAGCAGTTACCCCGTCGGGACAGGGGACTACGAGCAGTACTTC.